This entry features one T cell receptor (beta chain) sequence. Its antigen is currently unknown. Single viable CD3+CD4+CD8-CD45RO+ cells were sorted as the memory CD4+ T cells. This record comes from a study of memory CD4+ T cells and cytomegalovirus serostatus. At the level of the study: This sample comes from healthy Belgian adults, 8 to 10 CMV seropositive, around 26 seronegative.

Points from the study as a whole: CD4+ memory repertoires contained 67 of 164 reported CMV TCRbeta sequences.

Produced via immunoSEQ multiplex PCR; TCRdb's table is partial and in-frame only. Of some 26,000 clones listed, about 81% were seen once; the top ten hold under 0.75%. Trimming cost V 5 bases and J 3 bases; bases outside gene matches: 9. Looked up from germline, CDR1 is SGHTA and CDR2 is FQGNSA. This CDR3 has 16 amino acids. This receptor was identified in an adult in good health and CMV-seronegative. The sequenced sample was memory CD4+ T cells from blood. This chain connects TRBV7-2 to TRBJ1-2; 10 bases agree with TRBD1. DNA of the CDR3: TGTGCCAGCAGCCGAACTGGGACAGGGGATCACTATGGCTACACCTTC. This sequence encodes CASSRTGTGDHYGYTF.